This T cell receptor (beta chain) came from a study of T cell responses to AZD1222 COVID-19 vaccine. As for this clone: What it recognizes is unknown.

Profiled with immunoSEQ multiplex PCR; TCRdb holds only in-frame clones, not every one. In the table there are some 100,000 clones, approximately 91% of which are singletons. Findings and caveats of the study: Clonal diversity may have been underestimated, and the donors were mostly white British, with more females than males.

Sequenced material: peripheral blood, taken on day 0 of MenACWY control vaccination. The origin of this receptor is an adult in good health.

CDR3 in amino acids: CASSSDSSYEQYF. The CDR3 DNA reads as TGTGCCAGTAGTTCGGACAGCTCCTACGAGCAGTACTTC. The V call is TRBV19, the J call TRBJ2-7; D might be TRBD1 (6 bases). V lost 5 bases, J lost 0 bases, and 8 bases lay in between. Germline assignment: CDR1 LNHDA and CDR2 SQIVND (reference sequence). The CDR3 sequence is 13 residues long.